The 32 T cell receptor beta chains presented below share a single source sample, sequenced in a study of CD8+ T cells in alopecia areata. As the sequencing template, cDNA was produced by extracting RNA and reverse transcribing it. Repertoires were generated with immunoSEQ multiplex PCR, while TCRdb's copy carries only in-frame clones and drops some. The repertoire consists of 150,000 or so clones, with around 47% occurring once and the leading ten covering over 5.5%. The sequenced material came from CD4+ T cells sorted from blood. Every receptor here comes from a human donor with alopecia areata.

This clone was counted between two and nine times. CDR3 region: CASSHVRGRMLSNQPQHF. CDR3 nucleotides: TGCGCCAGCAGCCACGTCAGGGGTCGCATGCTTAGCAATCAGCCCCAGCATTTT. This chain uses TRBV4-1 with TRBJ1-5; tentatively, D is TRBD1 (6 bases). The germline V gene has CDR1 MGHRA and CDR2 YSYEKL. There are 18 residues in the CDR3. V lost 3 bases and J lost 0, with 18 bases in between.

This chain connects TRBV29-1 to TRBJ2-3; 11 positions agree with TRBD1. The CDR3 is made up of 14 amino acids. V shed 5 bases and J 5 bases; nucleotides not matched to a gene: 6. Germline V gives CDR1 SQVTM, CDR2 ANQGSEA. The CDR3 protein is CSVNGQGAIDTQYF. CDR3 DNA: TGCAGCGTTAACGGACAGGGGGCTATAGATACGCAGTATTTT.

The V gene is TRBV30, the J gene TRBJ1-4, with TRBD1 identical over 8 bases. Unmatched junction bases numbered 5, after V lost 1 base and J lost 16 bases. In germline, CDR1 is GTSNPN, CDR2 SVGIG (reference sequence). This CDR3 comprises 11 residues. The CDR3 is CAWSGTGTWFF. The CDR3 bases are TGTGCCTGGAGTGGGACAGGGACGTGGTTTTTT.

The gene calls are TRBV7-9 and TRBJ2-7; D gene unclear. This CDR3 has 14 residues. Germline assignment: CDR1 SEHNR and CDR2 FQNEAQ (reference sequence). V shed 4 bases and J shed 4 bases, with 14 bases lying between them. This chain's CDR3 is CASSSATEQYEQYF. As DNA, the CDR3 is TGTGCCAGCAGCTCCGCTACAGAACAATACGAGCAGTACTTC.

This sequence joins TRBV5-4 and TRBJ2-3; 8 nucleotides match TRBD2. The CDR3 runs 16 residues. CDR1 SGHNT and CDR2 YYREEE come from the germline V gene (reference sequence). The V gene end was trimmed by 4 bases and the J gene end by 0 bases; junction bases not matched to a gene: 7. CDR3 sequence (DNA): TGTGCCAGCAGCCCCCTACTAGCGGAGAGCACAGATACGCAGTATTTT. It codes for CASSPLLAESTDTQYF.

The gene calls are TRBV2 and TRBJ2-7; 7 bases are a match to TRBD1. V shed 7 bases and J 0 bases; nucleotides not matched to a gene: 3. Looked up from germline, CDR1 is SNHLY and CDR2 is FYNNEI. CDR3 length: 13 residues. CDR3 nucleotides: TGTGCCAGCAAGGGACAGAGCTCCTACGAGCAGTACTTC. This codes for CASKGQSSYEQYF.

In this sample, this clone turned up a few times. J is TRBJ2-3 and V is TRBV7-9; D remains ambiguous. Germline values: CDR1 SEHNR, CDR2 FQNEAQ (reference sequence). V was trimmed by 8 bases and J by 9 bases, leaving 6 bases between them. The CDR3 totals 9 residues. Here the CDR3 DNA reads TGTGCCAGCTCCTCCACGCAGTATTTT. Translated: CASSSTQYF. Supplemented by reference TRBV7-9 and TRBJ2-3, the full variable domain reads DTGVSQNPRHKITKRGQNVTFRCDPISEHNRLYWYRQTLGQGPEFLTYFQNEAQLEKSRLLSDRFSAERPKGSFSTLEIQRTEQGDSAMYLCASSSTQYFGPGTRLTVL.

This clone was detected a few times. The chain combines TRBV29-1 with TRBJ2-3, with 10 bases identical to TRBD2. This CDR3 contains 15 residues. The germline gives CDR1 SQVTM, CDR2 ANQGSEA. Trimming took 6 bases from V and 0 from J; bases not matched to a gene: 6. CDR3 in DNA: TGCAGCGTCGCCCGGACTAGCGGAAGCACAGATACGCAGTATTTT. Encoded protein: CSVARTSGSTDTQYF.

The genes are TRBV28 and TRBJ2-7, with D possibly matching TRBD2 (6 bases). Germline CDR1 and CDR2: MDHEN and SYDVKM. V lost 5 bases to trimming and J lost 2 bases, with 13 bases between them. The CDR3 extends over 14 amino acids. CDR3 sequence: CASSTGGDPYEQYF. The CDR3 region has the DNA TGTGCCAGCAGTACTGGCGGGGACCCCTACGAGCAGTACTTC.

V usage is TRBV5-1 and J usage is TRBJ1-2; TRBD1 is a possible D gene (5 bases). V was trimmed by 1 base and J by 3 bases, leaving 13 bases between them. The CDR3 loop spans 15 amino acids. Germline-derived CDR1 and CDR2 are SGHRS and YFSETQ. In nucleotides, the CDR3 is TGCGCCAGCAGCTTGTCCCCAGGGCTTCACTATGGCTACACCTTC. Protein sequence: CASSLSPGLHYGYTF.

In nucleotides, the CDR3 is TGTGCCTGGAGGGATTCGTGGACTCCTCCCACAGATACGCAGTATTTT. Protein product: CAWRDSWTPPTDTQYF. This chain uses TRBV30 with TRBJ2-3; maybe TRBD2 (5 bases). Deletions cut 3 bases from V and 2 bases from J, with 18 bases between. The CDR3 sequence is 16 residues long. Germline assignment: CDR1 GTSNPN and CDR2 SVGIG (reference sequence).

There are a few counts of this clone. The rearrangement links TRBV7-2 to TRBJ1-1, with D hard to call. The CDR3 is 15 amino acids. Deletions cut 3 bases from V and 6 bases from J, with 17 bases between. Germline CDR1 and CDR2: SGHTA and FQGNSA. The CDR3 region has the DNA TGTGCCAGCAGCTTTTTTTCTACGGTTTCCGCTGAAGCTTTCTTT. Its protein product is CASSFFSTVSAEAFF.

This sequence joins TRBV18 and TRBJ1-5; D unresolved. Trimming removed 3 bases at V and 0 bases at J, with 6 bases between. The V gene's germline CDR1 is KGHSH and CDR2 LQKENI. The CDR3 runs to 14 residues. The DNA of the CDR3 is TGTGCCAGCTCACCTGGTACTAGCAATCAGCCCCAGCATTTT. Its protein is CASSPGTSNQPQHF. The variable domain in full, completed from reference TRBV18 and TRBJ1-5, reads NAGVMQNPRHLVRRRGQEARLRCSPMKGHSHVYWYRQLPEEGLKFMVYLQKENIIDESGMPKERFSAEFPKEGPSILRIQQVVRGDSAAYFCASSPGTSNQPQHFGDGTRLSIL.

V usage is TRBV30 and J usage is TRBJ1-1; D unclear. The CDR3 has 13 amino acids. Germline CDR1 reads GTSNPN; CDR2 reads SVGIG (reference sequence). Trimming stripped 0 bases from V and 0 bases from J, with 5 bases between. DNA of the CDR3: TGTGCCTGGAGTGTAATATTGAACACTGAAGCTTTCTTT. Translated, it gives CAWSVILNTEAFF.

The chain is built from TRBV7-8 and TRBJ2-3; no definite D call. Germline V gives CDR1 SGHVS, CDR2 FQNEAQ. V lost 1 base and J 4 bases, leaving 3 bases between the germline ends. The CDR3 consists of 12 residues. CDR3 in amino acids: CASSLGADTQYF. The CDR3 bases are TGTGCCAGCAGCTTAGGTGCAGATACGCAGTATTTT.

The chain couples TRBV29-1 to TRBJ2-3; a possible D gene is TRBD2 (6 bases). Between the trimmed V and J ends, which lost 4 bases and 0 bases, there was a span of 14 bases. The CDR3 consists of 15 residues. Germline V gene lookup returns CDR1 SQVTM and CDR2 ANQGSEA. CDR3 sequence: CSVAPRGVSTDTQYF. Written as DNA, the CDR3 is TGCAGCGTTGCCCCGCGGGGCGTTAGCACAGATACGCAGTATTTT.

This clone was counted a few times. V is TRBV29-1 and J is TRBJ2-3; D might be TRBD1 (5 bases). This CDR3 is built from 16 residues. Germline V CDR1 and CDR2: SQVTM, ANQGSEA. V lost 1 base and J 0 bases, leaving 14 bases between the germline ends. CDR3 protein: CSVEGGGAVSTDTQYF. Written as DNA, the CDR3 is TGCAGCGTTGAAGGTGGTGGGGCGGTTAGCACAGATACGCAGTATTTT.

The chain has TRBV14 and TRBJ1-2; no firm D call. Looked up from germline, CDR1 is SGHDN and CDR2 is FVKESK. The length of the CDR3 is 13 residues. Trimming took 1 base from V and 3 from J, leaving 6 bases between them. CDR3 amino acids: CASSQGLDYGYTF. As DNA, the CDR3 is TGTGCCAGCAGCCAAGGCTTGGACTATGGCTACACCTTC.

The rearrangement uses TRBV7-9 and TRBJ2-7; possibly TRBD2 for D (6 bases). The CDR3 extends over 14 amino acids. Between the trimmed V and J ends, which lost 0 bases and 3 bases, there was a span of 9 bases. CDR1 SEHNR and CDR2 FQNEAQ come from the germline V gene (reference sequence). The CDR3 nucleotides are TGTGCCAGCAGCTTAGCGTACGGGAGCTACGAGCAGTACTTC. Translation: CASSLAYGSYEQYF.

This chain uses TRBV28 with TRBJ1-5; D gene unclear. The CDR3 has 15 amino acids. Between the trimmed V and J ends, which lost 3 bases and 1 base, there was a span of 10 bases. Germline-derived CDR1 and CDR2 are MDHEN and SYDVKM. CDR3: CASSFPGSSNQPQHF. As DNA, the CDR3 is TGTGCCAGCAGTTTCCCCGGCAGCAGCAATCAGCCCCAGCATTTT.

V is TRBV15 and J is TRBJ1-2; TRBD1 is a possible D gene (6 bases). V was shortened by 6 bases and J by 2 bases, with 10 bases between the two germline ends. The length of the CDR3 is 13 residues. Germline values: CDR1 LNHNV, CDR2 YYDKDF (reference sequence). CDR3 DNA: TGTGCCACCAGTCCCGACAGGAACTATGGCTACACCTTC. Encoded protein: CATSPDRNYGYTF.

The V and J genes are TRBV9 and TRBJ2-7, with D possibly TRBD2 on 5 matching bases. V shed 2 bases and J shed 1 base, with 10 bases lying between them. Per germline, CDR1 SGDLS and CDR2 YYNGEE. The CDR3 has 14 amino acids. The CDR3 region has the DNA TGTGCCAGCAGCGTGCAGTCGGGGTCCTACGAGCAGTACTTC. Translation gives CASSVQSGSYEQYF.

This chain joins TRBV27 and TRBJ2-7; a weak D match, TRBD2 (5 bases). CDR1 is MNHEY and CDR2 is SMNVEV in the germline V gene (reference sequence). V gave up 6 bases and J gave up 7 bases, with 10 bases separating them. CDR3 length: 11 residues. DNA of the CDR3: TGTGCCAGCAGAGTTGGCGGGGAGCAGTACTTC. Protein product: CASRVGGEQYF.

This sequence joins TRBV30 and TRBJ1-1, with D maybe TRBD1 (5 bases). The germline V gene has CDR1 GTSNPN and CDR2 SVGIG (reference sequence). CDR3 length equals 13 residues. The V end lost 1 base, the J end lost 3 bases, and 9 bases lay between the germline ends. The CDR3 DNA reads as TGTGCCTGGAGTGGGACATCGTACACTGAAGCTTTCTTT. This sequence encodes CAWSGTSYTEAFF.

This clone was observed a few times. This rearrangement joins TRBV25-1 to TRBJ2-7; 8 bases match TRBD1. The ends lost 0 bases at V and 7 bases at J; junction bases unmatched: 5. The CDR3 extends over 14 amino acids. From germline, CDR1 is MGHDK and CDR2 SYGVNS. The CDR3 bases are TGTGCCAGCAGTGAATATAGCAGGGGGCGAGAGCAGTACTTC. Residues: CASSEYSRGREQYF.

V is TRBV7-9 and J is TRBJ1-1; D is undetermined. This CDR3 has 12 amino acids. V lost 1 base and J lost 6, with 6 bases in between. CDR1 is SEHNR and CDR2 is FQNEAQ in the germline V gene (reference sequence). In DNA, the CDR3 is TGTGCCAGCAGCTTAGTTTTGCCTGAAGCTTTCTTT. This encodes CASSLVLPEAFF.

The chain recombines TRBV30 with TRBJ1-1, with D uncertain. The CDR3 consists of 13 residues. V was clipped by 4 bases and J by 0 bases, with 9 bases between them. Germline values: CDR1 GTSNPN, CDR2 SVGIG (reference sequence). CDR3 sequence (DNA): TGTGCCTGGAAGGGCCGCATGAACACTGAAGCTTTCTTT. Translated: CAWKGRMNTEAFF.

The chain couples TRBV29-1 to TRBJ2-7, with D possibly being TRBD1 (5 bases). CDR3 length equals 12 residues. With 6 bases removed from V and 2 bases from J, the gap between germline ends came to 11 bases. The germline V gene has CDR1 SQVTM and CDR2 ANQGSEA. CDR3 sequence: CSVTGRPYEQYF. The CDR3 region has the DNA TGCAGCGTCACAGGAAGACCCTACGAGCAGTACTTC.

V usage is TRBV5-4 and J usage is TRBJ2-4, with TRBD2 matching over 9 bases. Germline CDR1 and CDR2: SGHNT and YYREEE (reference sequence). The CDR3 is 17 residues long. Trimming at V came to 7 bases and at J to 2 bases, leaving 13 bases not matched to a gene. In DNA, the CDR3 is TGTGCCAGCGGCCTCAGGACAGCGGGAGGCACCAAAAACATTCAGTACTTC. Residues: CASGLRTAGGTKNIQYF.

This chain uses TRBV5-1 with TRBJ2-4; 7 nucleotides line up with TRBD2. The CDR3 runs to 12 residues. V trimming: 5 bases; J trimming: 5 bases; junction bases outside the gene matches: 1. Germline-derived CDR1 and CDR2 are SGHRS and YFSETQ. CDR3 loop: CASRAGQNIQYF. CDR3 coding DNA: TGCGCCAGCAGAGCGGGACAAAACATTCAGTACTTC.

The chain is built from TRBV7-9 and TRBJ2-3, with D perhaps TRBD1 (6 bases). There are 14 residues in the CDR3. The V gene lost 3 bases and the J gene lost 3 bases, with 10 bases spanning the gap. The germline CDR1 and CDR2 sequences are SEHNR and FQNEAQ (reference sequence). CDR3 region: CASSFIGTTDTQYF. The CDR3 nucleotides read TGTGCCAGCAGCTTTATCGGGACAACAGATACGCAGTATTTT.

The chain recombines TRBV11-2 with TRBJ1-2, with D possibly matching TRBD1 (6 bases). There are 15 residues in the CDR3. V dropped 1 base and J dropped 6 bases, with 15 bases sitting between them. Per the germline V gene, CDR1 is SGHAT and CDR2 is FQNNGV. The CDR3 loop is CASSLAQTTGNGYTF. In DNA, the CDR3 is TGTGCCAGCAGCTTAGCACAGACTACAGGGAATGGCTACACCTTC.